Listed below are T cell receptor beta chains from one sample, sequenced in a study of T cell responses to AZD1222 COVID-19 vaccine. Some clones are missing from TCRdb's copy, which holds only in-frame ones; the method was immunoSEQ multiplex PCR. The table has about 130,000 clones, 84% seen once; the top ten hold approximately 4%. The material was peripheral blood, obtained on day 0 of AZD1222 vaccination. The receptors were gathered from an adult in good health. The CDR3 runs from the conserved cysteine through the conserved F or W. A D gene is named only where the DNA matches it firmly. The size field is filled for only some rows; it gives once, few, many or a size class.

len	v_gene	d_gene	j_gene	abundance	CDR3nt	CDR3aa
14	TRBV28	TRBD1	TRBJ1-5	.	TGTGCCAGCAGTTTCTCAGGGGGCTTTCAGCCCCAGCATTTT	CASSFSGGFQPQHF
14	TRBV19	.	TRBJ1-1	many	TGTGCCAGTAGTCACCGGGACAAGGGGGACGAAGCTTTCTTT	CASSHRDKGDEAFF
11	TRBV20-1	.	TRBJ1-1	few	TGCAGTGCGAGAATTAACACTGAAGCTTTCTTT	CSARINTEAFF
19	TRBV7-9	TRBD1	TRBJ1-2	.	TGTGCCAGCAGCCTCAACGAGGTGGGCAGGGGGCAGCCTTTCAGGGGCTACACCTTC	CASSLNEVGRGQPFRGYTF
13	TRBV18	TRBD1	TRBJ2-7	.	TGTGCCAGCTCATTGGGACAGAACTACGAGCAGTACTTC	CASSLGQNYEQYF
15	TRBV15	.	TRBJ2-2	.	TGTGCCACCAGCAGAGGAGGACAGAACACCGGGGAGCTGTTTTTT	CATSRGGQNTGELFF
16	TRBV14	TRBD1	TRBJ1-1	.	TGTGCCAGCAGCCTGGGACAGGGGTGGATGAACACTGAAGCTTTCTTT	CASSLGQGWMNTEAFF
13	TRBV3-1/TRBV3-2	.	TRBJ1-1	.	TGTGCCAGCAGCCAGGACTACTCCTCGGAGGCTTTCTTT	CASSQDYSSEAFF
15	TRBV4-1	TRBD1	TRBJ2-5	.	TGCGCCAGCAGCCAAGACGTAGGGGGCCGCGAGACCCAGTACTTC	CASSQDVGGRETQYF
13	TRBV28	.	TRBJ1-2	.	TGTGCCAGCAGTTTAGCATCTAACTATGGCTACACCTTC	CASSLASNYGYTF
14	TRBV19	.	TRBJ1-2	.	TGTGCCAGTAGTAAGCTGGCCCGGGAGGATGGCTACACCTTC	CASSKLAREDGYTF
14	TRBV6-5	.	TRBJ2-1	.	TGTGCCAGCAGTTACTCGATGACAGCTAATGAGCAGTTCTTC	CASSYSMTANEQFF
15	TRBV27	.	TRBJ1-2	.	TGTGCCAGCAGCCCTATGGGGGGGTATTTCTATGGCTACACCTTC	CASSPMGGYFYGYTF
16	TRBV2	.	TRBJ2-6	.	TGTGCCAGCTCTCCGGGGGGCGCAAAAAGGGCCAACGTCCTGACTTTC	CASSPGGAKRANVLTF
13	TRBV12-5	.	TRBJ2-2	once	TGTGCTAGTGGTCCCGGGACGGGCGGGGAGCTGTTTTTT	CASGPGTGGELFF
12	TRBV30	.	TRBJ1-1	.	TGTGCCTGGAGTCCTAGCAACACTGAAGCTTTCTTT	CAWSPSNTEAFF
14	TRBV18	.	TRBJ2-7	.	TGTGCCAGCTCACCGGCCACGCCCGTCTACGAGCAGTACTTC	CASSPATPVYEQYF
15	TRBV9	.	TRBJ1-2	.	TGTGCCAGCAGCGTCCCCGACGGTGGCGGACGAGGCTACACCTTC	CASSVPDGGGRGYTF
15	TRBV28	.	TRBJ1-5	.	TGTGCCAGCAGTTCCTCACAGGCGCCCAATCAGCCCCAGCATTTT	CASSSSQAPNQPQHF
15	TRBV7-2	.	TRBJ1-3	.	TGTGCCAGCAGCCGCATGATGGCAGGGTTGGACACCATATATTTT	CASSRMMAGLDTIYF
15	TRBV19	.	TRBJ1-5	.	TGTGCCAGTAGTATAGGAGTGAGGGACAATCAGCCCCAGCATTTT	CASSIGVRDNQPQHF
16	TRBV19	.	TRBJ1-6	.	TGTGCCAGTCGGCCTCAGACAGGCAGCTATAATTCACCCCTCCACTTT	CASRPQTGSYNSPLHF
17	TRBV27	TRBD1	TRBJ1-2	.	TGTGCCAGCAGTTTAGGAACAGGGGGCCGGATGGGGTATGGCTACACCTTC	CASSLGTGGRMGYGYTF
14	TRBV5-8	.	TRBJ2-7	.	TGTGCCAGCAGCTTCGACACTCACTCCTACGAGCAGTACTTC	CASSFDTHSYEQYF
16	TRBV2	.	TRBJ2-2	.	TGTGCCAGCAGTGAAAGTAACCGACGCGACACCGGGGAGCTGTTTTTT	CASSESNRRDTGELFF
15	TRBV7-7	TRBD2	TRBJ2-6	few	TGTGCCAGCAGCCCCCGGGGGGCTGGGGCCAACGTCCTGACTTTC	CASSPRGAGANVLTF
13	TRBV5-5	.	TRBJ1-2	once	TGTGCCAGCAGCAACGGACAGACGTATGGCTACACCTTC	CASSNGQTYGYTF
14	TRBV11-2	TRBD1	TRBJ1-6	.	TGTGCCAGCAGCTTGCGGGACAGTAATTCACCCCTCCACTTT	CASSLRDSNSPLHF
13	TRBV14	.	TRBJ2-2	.	TGTGCCAGCAGCCCGGTAGACACCGGGGAGCTGTTTTTT	CASSPVDTGELFF
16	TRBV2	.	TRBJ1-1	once	TGTGCCAGCAGGGGAGGTGTGGGGCAGGGAGACACTGAAGCTTTCTTT	CASRGGVGQGDTEAFF
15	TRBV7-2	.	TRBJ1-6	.	TGTGCCAGCAGCTTTAAGGTGGGGGATAATTCACCCCTCCACTTT	CASSFKVGDNSPLHF
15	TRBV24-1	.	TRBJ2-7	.	TGTGCCACCAGCGCGGGGATTGGGGAAACCTACGAGCAGTACTTC	CATSAGIGETYEQYF
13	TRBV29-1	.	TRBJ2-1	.	TGCAGCGTTGCTGGGCGCGGCTACAATGAGCAGTTCTTC	CSVAGRGYNEQFF
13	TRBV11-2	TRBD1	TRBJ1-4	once	TGTGCCAGCAGCTCAAATCATATAGGGGACAGGCTTTTT	CASSSNHIGDRLF
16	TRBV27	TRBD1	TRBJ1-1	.	TGTGCCAGCAGTTTATCAGGGGGCGGTGTGAACACTGAAGCTTTCTTT	CASSLSGGGVNTEAFF
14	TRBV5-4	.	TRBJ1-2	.	TGTGCCAGCAGCTTGTTGACGCGCCGGTATGGCTACACCTTC	CASSLLTRRYGYTF
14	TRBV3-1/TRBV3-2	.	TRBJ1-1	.	TGTGCCAGCAGCCAAGATACGAGAAGAGGTGAAGCTTTCTTT	CASSQDTRRGEAFF
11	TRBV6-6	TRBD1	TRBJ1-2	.	TGTGCCAGCAGCTCAGGGGGCGGCTACACCTTC	CASSSGGGYTF
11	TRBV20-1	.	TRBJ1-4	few	TGCAGTGCTAGGATGCTTGAAAAACTGTTTTTT	CSARMLEKLFF
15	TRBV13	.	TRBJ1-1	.	TGTGCCAGCAGCTTAGGTGGCAGCCGCCACACTGAAGCTTTCTTT	CASSLGGSRHTEAFF
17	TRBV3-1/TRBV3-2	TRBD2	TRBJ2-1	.	TGTGCCAGCAGCCAAGCAGGGACTAGCGGGGGGAGGAATGAGCAGTTCTTC	CASSQAGTSGGRNEQFF
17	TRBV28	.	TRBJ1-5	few	TGTGCCAGCAGTTTATCGTTAGGGATGTTTAGCAATCAGCCCCAGCATTTT	CASSLSLGMFSNQPQHF